Only a few counts were recorded for the clone carrying this T cell receptor beta chain. Antigen unknown. The data stem from a study of CD8+ T cells in alopecia areata. Study in general: Treated patients were dosed with oral tofacitinib, taking 5 to 10 mg twice daily.

The CDR3 length is 14 residues. V lost 5 bases and J lost 7; bases outside the gene matches: 8. Germline V gene sequence: CDR1 SGHTA, CDR2 FQGNSA. The treatment is: oral pan-JAK inhibitor, 5-10 mg twice daily. The study, taken as a whole, reports: Expanded CD8+ clones among the top 100, as well as scalp clonality, were significantly decreased by tofacitinib. A single nonresponder leaves the baseline CD8+ expansion link to response uncertain.

Extracted RNA was reverse transcribed into cDNA, the sequencing template. This table comes from immunoSEQ multiplex PCR, and its TCRdb copy is limited to in-frame clones, with some not included. The profile shows about 270,000 clones, 60% of them singletons. The source material was CD4+ T cells sorted from blood, sampled at roughly week 52, from a patient treated with tofacitinib. This clonotype was obtained from a human donor with alopecia areata. The V and J genes are TRBV7-2 and TRBJ1-2; 9 nucleotides align to TRBD1. The DNA of the CDR3 is TGTGCCAGCAGCCGCGGACAGGGGCCTTTTGGCTACACCTTC. Protein: CASSRGQGPFGYTF.